This T cell receptor (beta chain) was recovered during a study of T cells in Graves' hyperthyroidism and ophthalmopathy. At the level of the study: Sampling of peripheral blood happened at initial diagnosis, prior to any treatment.

The TCR beta CDR3 regions underwent amplification using RNA transcripts as the source. An initial round of RT-PCR targeting the TCR CDR3 relied on the HTBI primer set. A single record per CDR3 protein comes from TCRdb applying MiXCR to the multiplex PCR reads. Of under 750,000 distinct CDR3 sequences in the sample, around 20% are singletons; the top ten hold roughly 17%. This clonotype was seen repeatedly, ten times or more. Per the germline V gene, CDR1 is SGHKS and CDR2 is YYEKEE (reference sequence). V was trimmed by 4 bases and J by 2 bases, leaving 22 bases between them. The CDR3 spans 18 residues.

The specimen was blood. This TCR came from a woman in her 50s with Graves' hyperthyroidism that later progressed to Graves' ophthalmopathy. This chain uses TRBV5-5 with TRBJ2-4; no clear D. The CDR3: CASSGFKIGDITKNIQYF. In DNA, the CDR3 is TGTGCCAGCAGCGGGTTTAAGATCGGAGATATAACCAAAAACATTCAGTACTTC.